Below, one TCR beta chain is given with its context. These data originate in a study of blood T cell repertoires in COVID-19. Trimming cost V 0 bases and J 7 bases, with 13 bases left between them. The germline CDR1 and CDR2 sequences are MNHEY and SVGAGI. CDR3 size: 16 residues. TCRdb's copy holds only in-frame clones and misses some; the assay was immunoSEQ multiplex PCR. The sample includes roughly 200,000 clones, around 84% seen only once; the top ten take around 19%. The receptor's source is a man aged 40-49 years who had recovered from COVID-19. The chain uses TRBV6-5 and TRBJ1-6; unclear D gene. Sequenced input: PBMCs or T cells enriched from blood (not recorded which). This CDR3 reads CASSYSSGRFNSPLHF. The CDR3 bases are TGTGCCAGCAGTTACTCGTCAGGCAGGTTCAATTCACCCCTCCACTTT.